Each of the 27 T cell receptor beta chains below was sequenced from the same sample in a study of T cell repertoires in cytomegalovirus infection. TCRdb itself ran the reads through MiXCR, one entry per CDR3 protein. The repertoire holds about 400,000 distinct CDR3 sequences, with about a sixth as singletons. Material for sequencing was PBMCs. Receptors were obtained from a human donor in good health (CMV status not recorded). Some clones in this sample may be carry-over from other donors' samples.

This clonotype was observed a handful of times. The CDR3 reads CAISESPGGNEQYF. The CDR3 DNA reads TGTGCCATCAGTGAGAGTCCAGGGGGTAACGAGCAGTACTTC. This chain connects TRBV10-3 to TRBJ2-7, with TRBD1 matching over 7 bases. Germline CDR1 is ENHRY and CDR2 is SYGVKD. V trimming: 2 bases; J trimming: 5 bases; junction bases outside the gene matches: 6. This CDR3 has 14 residues.

The chain's CDR3 is CASSSEKGGQDTQYF. DNA for the CDR3: TGTGCCAGCAGTTCCGAAAAGGGGGGGCAAGATACGCAGTATTTT. The V call is TRBV28, the J call TRBJ2-3, with a possible D match to TRBD2 (7 bases). The CDR3 is made up of 15 amino acids. Per the germline V gene, CDR1 is MDHEN and CDR2 is SYDVKM. The V and J ends lost 4 bases and 5 bases respectively, with 16 bases between them. The full variable domain, completed using reference TRBV28 and TRBJ2-3, is DVKVTQSSRYLVKRTGEKVFLECVQDMDHENMFWYRQDPGLGLRLIYFSYDVKMKEKGDIPEGYSVSREKKERFSLILESASTNQTSMYLCASSSEKGGQDTQYFGPGTRLTVL.

This clonotype has more than one count but fewer than ten. This chain links TRBV20-1 with TRBJ1-5; D is perhaps TRBD1 (6 bases). Germline assignment: CDR1 DFQATT and CDR2 SNEGSKA (reference sequence). V was trimmed by 3 bases and J by 6 bases, leaving 15 bases between them. This CDR3 spans 14 amino acids. The CDR3 coding sequence is TGCAGTGCTAGTTACCCCAGGGGAGGTCAGCCCCAGCATTTT. This encodes CSASYPRGGQPQHF.

This clonotype was seen many times. The chain combines TRBV7-2 with TRBJ2-5; maybe TRBD1 (6 bases). The CDR3 has 13 residues. Germline V gives CDR1 SGHTA, CDR2 FQGNSA. Trimming stripped 3 bases from V and 5 bases from J, with 10 bases between. Here the CDR3 DNA reads TGTGCCAGCAGCTTGGACAGATCGGAGACCCAGTACTTC. As protein: CASSLDRSETQYF.

In this sample, this clonotype turned up a few times. The chain has TRBV6-6 and TRBJ2-1; 8 nucleotides match TRBD2. Germline assignment: CDR1 MNHNY and CDR2 SVGAGI (reference sequence). CDR3 size: 17 residues. V was pared by 0 bases and J by 6 bases, with 10 bases of the junction left unmatched. The chain's CDR3 is CASSYSPGLVVLNEQFF. DNA of the CDR3: TGTGCCAGCAGTTACTCCCCGGGACTAGTGGTCCTCAATGAGCAGTTCTTC.

This clonotype occurred a few times. This chain uses TRBV4-3 with TRBJ1-4, with TRBD1 as a possible D gene (5 bases). CDR1 and CDR2 (germline): LGHNA, YSLEER. This CDR3 comprises 13 residues. V shed 3 bases and J shed 6 bases, with 8 bases lying between them. In DNA, the CDR3 is TGCGCCAGCAGCCAGGGGGGATATGAAAAACTGTTTTTT. This gives the protein CASSQGGYEKLFF.

The gene calls are TRBV2 and TRBJ1-1, with a tentative D call TRBD1 (6 bases). The germline V gene encodes CDR1 SNHLY and CDR2 FYNNEI. Trimming stripped 8 bases from V and 2 bases from J, with 12 bases between. The CDR3 length is 13 residues. Written as DNA, the CDR3 is TGTGCCAGCGGGGGACACACAAACACTGAAGCTTTCTTT. Translated: CASGGHTNTEAFF.

In its sample, this clonotype was seen many times. V is TRBV7-2 and J is TRBJ2-7; TRBD1 agrees at 9 bases. Germline assignment: CDR1 SGHTA and CDR2 FQGNSA. The CDR3 is 17 amino acids. Trimming at V came to 2 bases and at J to 2 bases, leaving 10 bases not matched to a gene. The DNA of the CDR3 is TGTGCCAGCAGCTTACCCAAGGGACAGGGCCCGACCTACGAGCAGTACTTC. The encoded protein is CASSLPKGQGPTYEQYF. Looking up the rest from reference TRBV7-2 and TRBJ2-7 gives the full variable domain: GAGVSQSPSNKVTEKGKDVELRCDPISGHTALYWYRQSLGQGLEFLIYFQGNSAPDKSGLPSDRFSAERTGGSVSTLTIQRTQQEDSAVYLCASSLPKGQGPTYEQYFGPGTRLTVT.

This clonotype occurred many times. V usage is TRBV7-8 and J usage is TRBJ2-5; 7 nucleotides line up with TRBD2. V was pared by 8 bases and J by 3 bases, with 12 bases of the junction left unmatched. Germline assignment: CDR1 SGHVS and CDR2 FQNEAQ. This CDR3 comprises 15 residues. The CDR3 sequence: CASPGTTEPKETQYF. The CDR3, as DNA: TGTGCCAGCCCCGGGACTACTGAACCGAAAGAGACCCAGTACTTC.

The sample holds a few counts of this clonotype. The rearrangement joins TRBV2 to TRBJ1-5, with D unresolved. The germline V and J ends were trimmed by 8 bases and 4 bases, with 12 bases remaining between them. There are 13 residues in the CDR3. Germline V gene sequence: CDR1 SNHLY, CDR2 FYNNEI. CDR3 residues: CASRYGPNQPQHF. The CDR3 nucleotides are TGTGCCAGCCGTTACGGACCTAATCAGCCCCAGCATTTT.

This clonotype showed up just a few times. The J gene is TRBJ1-4, the V gene TRBV25-1; no firm D call. Germline CDR1 MGHDK, CDR2 SYGVNS. There are 12 residues in the CDR3. V was shortened by 4 bases and J by 6 bases, with 6 bases between the two germline ends. The CDR3 loop is CASSGVDEKLFF. CDR3 bases: TGTGCCAGCAGTGGGGTGGATGAAAAACTGTTTTTT.

This clonotype was seen many times. The CDR3 DNA follows: TGTGCCAGCACCATAGGGACAGGGGGCTCCTCTGGGGCCAACGTCCTGACTTTC. It codes for CASTIGTGGSSGANVLTF. The chain employs TRBV6-1 and TRBJ2-6; 12 bases are shared with TRBD1. In germline, CDR1 is MNHNS, CDR2 SASEGT. Germline trimming cut 7 bases from V and 0 bases from J; bases unmatched to any gene: 7. The CDR3 has 18 amino acids.

V usage is TRBV20-1 and J usage is TRBJ2-1, with D possibly being TRBD2 (5 bases). Trimming removed 0 bases from V and 4 bases from J, with 19 bases in between. The CDR3 is 17 residues long. Germline lookup yields CDR1 DFQATT and CDR2 SNEGSKA (reference sequence). CDR3 in amino acids: CSARDRNRDNGYNEQFF. CDR3 bases: TGCAGTGCTAGAGATCGGAACCGGGATAATGGGTACAATGAGCAGTTCTTC.

The table lists this clonotype with many counts. J is TRBJ1-5 and V is TRBV7-2; D not resolved. The germline V gene encodes CDR1 SGHTA and CDR2 FQGNSA. This CDR3 is 14 amino acids long. Trimming removed 1 base from V and 9 bases from J, with 13 bases in between. The CDR3 here is CASSLVAAYGPQHF. Written as DNA, the CDR3 is TGTGCCAGCAGCTTAGTTGCAGCATATGGGCCCCAGCATTTT.

This clonotype was counted only a few times. The chain is built from TRBV18 and TRBJ2-5, with TRBD1 identical over 7 bases. The CDR3 is 15 residues long. Trimming removed 2 bases from V and 2 bases from J; junction bases left unmatched: 5. CDR1 KGHSH and CDR2 LQKENI come from the germline V gene. The CDR3 here is CASSPNRGGQETQYF. The DNA for the CDR3 is TGTGCCAGCTCACCAAACAGGGGTGGTCAAGAGACCCAGTACTTC. The full variable domain, its missing parts supplied by reference TRBV18 and TRBJ2-5, is NAGVMQNPRHLVRRRGQEARLRCSPMKGHSHVYWYRQLPEEGLKFMVYLQKENIIDESGMPKERFSAEFPKEGPSILRIQQVVRGDSAAYFCASSPNRGGQETQYFGPGTRLLVL.

The chain recombines TRBV7-6 with TRBJ1-5; the D gene is possibly TRBD1 (5 bases). V was cut by 1 base and J by 5 bases, with 12 bases left in between. CDR3 length equals 15 residues. Germline CDR1 is SGHVS and CDR2 is FNYEAQ. The CDR3 DNA follows: TGTGCCAGCAGCTTAGACGGGGCACTCCATCAGCCCCAGCATTTT. Translation gives CASSLDGALHQPQHF.

The V gene is TRBV12-3 or TRBV12-4, the J gene TRBJ2-1; the D gene is possibly TRBD2 (7 bases). This CDR3 has 14 amino acids. Trimming pared 3 bases from V and 6 bases from J, leaving 12 bases between. The DNA of the CDR3 is TGTGCCAGCAGTTTCGGGGAGGGGGTCAATGAGCAGTTCTTC. Its protein product is CASSFGEGVNEQFF.

This clonotype has at least ten counts. The chain recombines TRBV7-6 with TRBJ1-3; weak D call: TRBD1 (5 bases). V was shortened by 3 bases and J by 0 bases, with 18 bases between the two germline ends. This CDR3 region has 18 residues. The germline gives CDR1 SGHVS, CDR2 FNYEAQ. The CDR3 sequence: CASSLMGGRGSSGNTIYF. CDR3 bases: TGTGCCAGCAGCTTGATGGGAGGGAGGGGAAGCTCTGGAAACACCATATATTTT.

There are a few counts of this clonotype. The chain is built from TRBV4-2 and TRBJ2-7, with 8 bases fitting TRBD2. CDR1 is LGHNA, CDR2 YNFKEQ, per germline. The length of the CDR3 is 15 residues. The V segment lost 4 bases and the J segment 2 bases; nucleotides outside the gene matches: 7. The DNA for the CDR3 is TGTGCCAGCAGCCCCCTGGGTAGCGGGGCCTACGAGCAGTACTTC. It encodes CASSPLGSGAYEQYF.

This clonotype was seen a few times. This chain connects TRBV5-4 to TRBJ2-1; D perhaps matches TRBD2 (6 bases). The germline V gene has CDR1 SGHNT and CDR2 YYREEE (reference sequence). The CDR3 runs to 13 residues. V was shortened by 2 bases and J by 8 bases, with 11 bases between the two germline ends. The CDR3 coding sequence is TGTGCCAGCAGCTTCGGAGGGAGCGATGAGCAGTTCTTC. Translating gives CASSFGGSDEQFF.

This clonotype was counted only a few times. The chain joins TRBV12-3 or TRBV12-4 to TRBJ1-4, with D hard to call. Between the trimmed V and J ends, which lost 8 bases and 4 bases, there was a span of 14 bases. This CDR3 comprises 14 residues. The CDR3 is CASGRSGYNEKLFF. The CDR3 nucleotides are TGTGCCAGCGGGCGTAGTGGGTATAATGAAAAACTGTTTTTT.

In its sample, this clonotype was seen once. CDR3 coding DNA: TGCGCCAGCAGCTTGGCCTCGCGGACATTTCGGAACATTCAGTACTTC. Translating gives CASSLASRTFRNIQYF. The gene calls are TRBV5-1 and TRBJ2-4; possible D gene TRBD1, 5 bases. CDR3 length equals 16 residues. CDR1 is SGHRS, CDR2 YFSETQ, per germline. V lost 0 bases to trimming and J lost 7 bases, with 17 bases between them.

This clonotype was seen at least ten times. The DNA for the CDR3 is TGTGCCAGCAGCCCAATACGGGGACAGAACACCGGGGAGCTGTTTTTT. This sequence encodes CASSPIRGQNTGELFF. The rearrangement links TRBV7-6 to TRBJ2-2, with D possibly TRBD1 on 6 matching bases. There are 16 residues in the CDR3. V was cut by 5 bases and J by 1 base, with 14 bases left in between. Per germline, CDR1 SGHVS and CDR2 FNYEAQ.

The chain links TRBV28 to TRBJ1-1; a weak D match, TRBD1 (6 bases). This CDR3 comprises 16 residues. Trimming cost V 4 bases and J 6 bases, with 21 bases left between them. Germline V gene sequence: CDR1 MDHEN, CDR2 SYDVKM. CDR3 bases: TGTGCCAGCAGTTCCCCCTCAACAGGGCTGGCCTCTGAAGCTTTCTTT. It encodes CASSSPSTGLASEAFF.

In this sample, this clonotype turned up many times. The chain joins TRBV28 to TRBJ2-7; D is tentatively TRBD1 or TRBD2 (5 bases each). Between the trimmed V and J ends, which lost 3 bases and 3 bases, there was a span of 12 bases. The CDR3 totals 14 residues. Germline values: CDR1 MDHEN, CDR2 SYDVKM. The CDR3 nucleotides are TGTGCCAGCAGTTTTCGGGACCCAGGCTACGAGCAGTACTTC. It translates to CASSFRDPGYEQYF.

This clonotype has more than one count but fewer than ten. This chain joins TRBV5-4 and TRBJ2-7, with unresolved D. The germline V gene encodes CDR1 SGHNT and CDR2 YYREEE (reference sequence). Trimming removed 2 bases at V and 0 bases at J, with 9 bases between. The length of the CDR3 is 14 residues. CDR3 protein: CASSLTESSYEQYF. As DNA, the CDR3 is TGTGCCAGCAGCTTAACAGAGAGCTCCTACGAGCAGTACTTC.

This clonotype came up many times. The rearrangement joins TRBV7-2 to TRBJ2-7; no clear D. Trimming took 1 base from V and 3 from J, leaving 13 bases between them. The CDR3 is 15 amino acids. The germline gives CDR1 SGHTA, CDR2 FQGNSA. The CDR3 region is CASSLGWAEFYEQYF. The CDR3 DNA is TGTGCCAGCAGCTTAGGGTGGGCAGAATTCTACGAGCAGTACTTC.